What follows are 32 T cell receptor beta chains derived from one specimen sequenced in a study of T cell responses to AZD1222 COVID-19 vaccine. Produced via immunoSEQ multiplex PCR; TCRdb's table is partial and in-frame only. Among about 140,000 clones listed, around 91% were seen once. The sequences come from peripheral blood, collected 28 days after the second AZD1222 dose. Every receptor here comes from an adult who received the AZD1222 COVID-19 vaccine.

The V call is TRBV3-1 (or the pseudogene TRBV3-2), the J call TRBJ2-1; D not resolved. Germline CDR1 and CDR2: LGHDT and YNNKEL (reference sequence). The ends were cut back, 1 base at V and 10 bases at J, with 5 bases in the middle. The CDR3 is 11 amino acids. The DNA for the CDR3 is TGTGCCAGCAGCCAAGTCGGAGAGCAGTTCTTC. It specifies CASSQVGEQFF.

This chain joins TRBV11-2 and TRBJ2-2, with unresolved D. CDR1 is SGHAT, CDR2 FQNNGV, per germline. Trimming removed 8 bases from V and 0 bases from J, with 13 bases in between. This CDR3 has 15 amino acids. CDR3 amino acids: CASLLAAANTGELFF. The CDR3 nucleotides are TGTGCCAGCTTGTTGGCGGCTGCGAACACCGGGGAGCTGTTTTTT.

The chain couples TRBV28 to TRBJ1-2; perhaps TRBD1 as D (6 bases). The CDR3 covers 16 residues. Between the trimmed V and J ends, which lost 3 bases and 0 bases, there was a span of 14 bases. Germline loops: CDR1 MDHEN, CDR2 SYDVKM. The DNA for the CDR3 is TGTGCCAGCAGTTTGTTGCTGGGGGCATCTAACTATGGCTACACCTTC. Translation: CASSLLLGASNYGYTF.

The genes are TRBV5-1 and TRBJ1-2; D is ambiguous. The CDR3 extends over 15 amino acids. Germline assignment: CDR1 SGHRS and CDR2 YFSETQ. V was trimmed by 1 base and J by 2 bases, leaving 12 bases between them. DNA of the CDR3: TGCGCCAGCAGCTTGTTTGCCGGAATCAACTATGGCTACACCTTC. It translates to CASSLFAGINYGYTF.

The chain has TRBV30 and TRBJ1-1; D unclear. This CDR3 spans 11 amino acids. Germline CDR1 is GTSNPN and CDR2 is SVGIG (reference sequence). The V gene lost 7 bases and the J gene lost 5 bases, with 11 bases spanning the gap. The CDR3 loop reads CAYETRTEAFF. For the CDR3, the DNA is TGTGCCTACGAGACGCGGACTGAAGCTTTCTTT.

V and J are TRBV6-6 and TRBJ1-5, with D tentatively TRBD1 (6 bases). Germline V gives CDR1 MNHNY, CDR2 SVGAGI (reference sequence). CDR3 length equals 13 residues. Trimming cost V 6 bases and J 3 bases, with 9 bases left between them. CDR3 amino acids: CASSPGVNQPQHF. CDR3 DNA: TGTGCCAGCAGCCCAGGGGTCAATCAGCCCCAGCATTTT.

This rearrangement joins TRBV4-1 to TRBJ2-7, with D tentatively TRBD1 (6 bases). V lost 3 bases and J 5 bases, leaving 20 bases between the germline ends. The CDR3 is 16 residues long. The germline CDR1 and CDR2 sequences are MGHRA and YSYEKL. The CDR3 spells CASSHKGPTGSDEQYF. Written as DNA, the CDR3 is TGCGCCAGCAGCCACAAAGGACCGACAGGTAGCGACGAGCAGTACTTC.

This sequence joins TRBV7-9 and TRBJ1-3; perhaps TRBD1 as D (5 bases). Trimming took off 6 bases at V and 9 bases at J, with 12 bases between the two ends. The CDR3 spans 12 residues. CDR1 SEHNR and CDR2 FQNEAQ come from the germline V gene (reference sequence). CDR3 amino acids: CASSTTGGTIYF. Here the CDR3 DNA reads TGTGCCAGCAGTACGACCGGGGGCACCATATATTTT.

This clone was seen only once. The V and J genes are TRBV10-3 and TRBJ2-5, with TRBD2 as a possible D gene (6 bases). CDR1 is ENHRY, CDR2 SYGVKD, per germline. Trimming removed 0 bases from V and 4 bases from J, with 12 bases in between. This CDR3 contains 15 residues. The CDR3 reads CAISESDFGGETQYF. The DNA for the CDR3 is TGTGCCATCAGTGAGTCAGATTTCGGGGGAGAGACCCAGTACTTC.

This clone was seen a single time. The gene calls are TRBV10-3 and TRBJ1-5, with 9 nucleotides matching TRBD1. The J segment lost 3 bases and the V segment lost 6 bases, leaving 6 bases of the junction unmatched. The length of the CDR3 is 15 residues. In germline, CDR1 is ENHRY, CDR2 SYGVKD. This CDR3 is CAISPRDRDNQPQHF. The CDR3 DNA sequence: TGTGCCATCAGCCCCCGGGACAGGGACAATCAGCCCCAGCATTTT.

The CDR3 nucleotides read TGCAGCGTTGGTCCCCGACGCGATGAGTATGGCTACACCTTC. Its translation: CSVGPRRDEYGYTF. The chain couples TRBV29-1 to TRBJ1-2; D gene uncertain. The CDR3 contains 14 residues. Germline lookup yields CDR1 SQVTM and CDR2 ANQGSEA. Trimming took off 4 bases at V and 5 bases at J, with 17 bases between the two ends.

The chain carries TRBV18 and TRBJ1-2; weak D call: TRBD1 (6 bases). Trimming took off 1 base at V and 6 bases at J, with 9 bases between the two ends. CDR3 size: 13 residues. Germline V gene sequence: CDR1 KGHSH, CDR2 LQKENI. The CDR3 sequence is CASSPQDSDGYTF. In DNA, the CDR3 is TGTGCCAGCTCACCACAGGACAGTGATGGCTACACCTTC. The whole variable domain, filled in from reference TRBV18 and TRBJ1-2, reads NAGVMQNPRHLVRRRGQEARLRCSPMKGHSHVYWYRQLPEEGLKFMVYLQKENIIDESGMPKERFSAEFPKEGPSILRIQQVVRGDSAAYFCASSPQDSDGYTFGSGTRLTVV.

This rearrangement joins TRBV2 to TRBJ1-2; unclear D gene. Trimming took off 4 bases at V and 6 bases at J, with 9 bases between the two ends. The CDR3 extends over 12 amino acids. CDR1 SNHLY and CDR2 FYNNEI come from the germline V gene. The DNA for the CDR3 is TGTGCCAGCAGTGTAATAGAAAATGGCTACACCTTC. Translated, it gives CASSVIENGYTF. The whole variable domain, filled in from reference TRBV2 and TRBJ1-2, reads EPEVTQTPSHQVTQMGQEVILRCVPISNHLYFYWYRQILGQKVEFLVSFYNNEISEKSEIFDDQFSVERPDGSNFTLKIRSTKLEDSAMYFCASSVIENGYTFGSGTRLTVV.

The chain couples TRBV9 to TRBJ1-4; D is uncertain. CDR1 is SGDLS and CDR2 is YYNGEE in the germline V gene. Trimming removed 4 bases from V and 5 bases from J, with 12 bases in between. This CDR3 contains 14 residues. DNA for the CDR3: TGTGCCAGCAGCCCCCGCACTTCGAATGAAAAACTGTTTTTT. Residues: CASSPRTSNEKLFF.

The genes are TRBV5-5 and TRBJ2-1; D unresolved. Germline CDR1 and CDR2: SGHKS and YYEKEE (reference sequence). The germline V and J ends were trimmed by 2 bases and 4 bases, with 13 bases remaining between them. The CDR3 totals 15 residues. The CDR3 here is CASSLTGVGYNEQFF. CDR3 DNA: TGTGCCAGCAGCTTAACTGGAGTCGGATACAATGAGCAGTTCTTC.

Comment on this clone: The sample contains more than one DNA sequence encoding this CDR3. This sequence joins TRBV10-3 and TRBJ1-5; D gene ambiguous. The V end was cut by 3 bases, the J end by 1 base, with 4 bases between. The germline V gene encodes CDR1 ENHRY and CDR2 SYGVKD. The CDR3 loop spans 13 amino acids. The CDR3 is CAISDQSNQPQHF. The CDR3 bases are TGTGCCATCAGTGACCAGAGCAATCAGCCCCAGCATTTT.

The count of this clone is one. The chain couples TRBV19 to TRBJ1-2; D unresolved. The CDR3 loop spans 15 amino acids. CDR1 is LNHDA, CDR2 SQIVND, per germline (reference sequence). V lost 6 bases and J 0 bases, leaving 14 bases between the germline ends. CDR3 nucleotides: TGTGCCAGTAGAGTGGAAAAGGCTGCTAACTATGGCTACACCTTC. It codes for CASRVEKAANYGYTF. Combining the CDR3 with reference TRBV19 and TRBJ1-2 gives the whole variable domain DGGITQSPKYLFRKEGQNVTLSCEQNLNHDAMYWYRQDPGQGLRLIYYSQIVNDFQKGDIAEGYSVSREKKESFPLTVTSAQKNPTAFYLCASRVEKAANYGYTFGSGTRLTVV.

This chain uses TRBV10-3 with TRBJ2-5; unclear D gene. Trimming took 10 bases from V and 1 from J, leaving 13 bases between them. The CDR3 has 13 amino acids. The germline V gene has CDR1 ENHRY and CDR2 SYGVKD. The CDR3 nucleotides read TGTGCCACCCTGGCGGTACTCCAAGAGACCCAGTACTTC. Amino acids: CATLAVLQETQYF.

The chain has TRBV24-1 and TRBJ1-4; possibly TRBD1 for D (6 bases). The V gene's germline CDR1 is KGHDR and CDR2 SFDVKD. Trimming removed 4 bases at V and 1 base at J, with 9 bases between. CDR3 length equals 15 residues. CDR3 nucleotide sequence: TGTGCCACCAGTGAACAGGGAGGAACTAATGAAAAACTGTTTTTT. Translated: CATSEQGGTNEKLFF.

This CDR3 reads CASSFSTGKRELFF. The CDR3 region has the DNA TGTGCCAGCAGCTTTTCTACAGGGAAGAGGGAGCTGTTTTTT. The gene calls are TRBV7-2 and TRBJ2-2, with D tentatively TRBD1 (6 bases). Between the trimmed V and J ends, which lost 3 bases and 9 bases, there was a span of 14 bases. The CDR3 contains 14 residues. CDR1 SGHTA and CDR2 FQGNSA come from the germline V gene.

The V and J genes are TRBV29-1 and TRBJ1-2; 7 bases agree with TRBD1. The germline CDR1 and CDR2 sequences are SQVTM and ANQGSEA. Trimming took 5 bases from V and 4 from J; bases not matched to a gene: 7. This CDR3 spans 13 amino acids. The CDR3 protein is CSVLGTDSYGYTF. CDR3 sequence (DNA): TGCAGCGTTTTGGGGACAGATTCCTATGGCTACACCTTC.

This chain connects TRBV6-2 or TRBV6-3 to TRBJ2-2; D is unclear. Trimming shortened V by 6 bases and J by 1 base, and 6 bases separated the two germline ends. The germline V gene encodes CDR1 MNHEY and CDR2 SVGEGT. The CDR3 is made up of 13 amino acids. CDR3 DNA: TGTGCCAGCAGACCTTTGAACACCGGGGAGCTGTTTTTT. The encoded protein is CASRPLNTGELFF.

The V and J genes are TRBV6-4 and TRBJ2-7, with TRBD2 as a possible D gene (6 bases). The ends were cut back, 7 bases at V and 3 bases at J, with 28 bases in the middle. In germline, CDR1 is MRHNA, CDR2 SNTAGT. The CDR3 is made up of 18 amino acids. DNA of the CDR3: TGTGCCAGCATAGGTGTGGGACTCAGGGCACGAGAGAACTACGAGCAGTACTTC. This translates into CASIGVGLRARENYEQYF.

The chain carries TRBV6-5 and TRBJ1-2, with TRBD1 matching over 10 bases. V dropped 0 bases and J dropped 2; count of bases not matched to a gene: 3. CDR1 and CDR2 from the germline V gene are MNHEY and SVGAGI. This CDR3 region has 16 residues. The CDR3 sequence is CASSYSRTGGNYGYTF. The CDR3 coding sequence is TGTGCCAGCAGTTACTCTCGGACAGGGGGGAACTATGGCTACACCTTC.

CDR3 sequence reads: CASSGSDSPLHF. The CDR3 nucleotides read TGTGCCAGCAGCGGTTCCGATTCACCCCTCCACTTT. The chain employs TRBV7-9 and TRBJ1-6; D ambiguous. In germline, CDR1 is SEHNR, CDR2 FQNEAQ (reference sequence). This CDR3 contains 12 residues. The V and J ends lost 5 bases and 8 bases respectively, with 7 bases between them.

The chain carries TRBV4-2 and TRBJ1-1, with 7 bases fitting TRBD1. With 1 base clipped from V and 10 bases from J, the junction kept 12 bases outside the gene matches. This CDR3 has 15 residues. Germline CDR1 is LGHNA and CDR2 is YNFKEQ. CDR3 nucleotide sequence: TGTGCCAGCAGCCAAGCTGGGGGGGACAGATCGGTAGCTTTCTTT. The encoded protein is CASSQAGGDRSVAFF.

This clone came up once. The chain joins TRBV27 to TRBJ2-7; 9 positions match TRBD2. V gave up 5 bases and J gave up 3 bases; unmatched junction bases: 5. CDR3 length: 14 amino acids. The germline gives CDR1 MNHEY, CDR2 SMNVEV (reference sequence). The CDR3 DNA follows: TGTGCCAGCAGTATTAGCGGGGGTATCTACGAGCAGTACTTC. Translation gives CASSISGGIYEQYF.

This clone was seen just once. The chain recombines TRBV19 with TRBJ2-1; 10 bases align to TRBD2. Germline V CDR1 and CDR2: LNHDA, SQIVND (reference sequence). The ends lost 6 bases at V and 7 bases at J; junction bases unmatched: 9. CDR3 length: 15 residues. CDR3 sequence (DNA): TGTGCCAGTAGAGCAGCGGGAGGGCTGGGGAATGAGCAGTTCTTC. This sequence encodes CASRAAGGLGNEQFF.

The CDR3 region has the DNA TGTGCCAGCAGCAAGCGGACTGCGGAGACCCAGTACTTC. This translates into CASSKRTAETQYF. The chain couples TRBV27 to TRBJ2-5, with D possibly being TRBD2 (5 bases). Trimming left V 6 bases short and J 5 bases short, with 13 bases between. CDR1 and CDR2 from the germline V gene are MNHEY and SMNVEV (reference sequence). The CDR3 extends over 13 amino acids.

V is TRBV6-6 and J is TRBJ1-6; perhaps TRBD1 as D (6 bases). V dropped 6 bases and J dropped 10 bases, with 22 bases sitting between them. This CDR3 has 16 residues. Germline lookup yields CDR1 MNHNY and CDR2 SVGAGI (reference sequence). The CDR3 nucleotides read TGTGCCAGCAGGCCCCCTTCGGGGGCGTCCCAGTCACCCCTCCACTTT. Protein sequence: CASRPPSGASQSPLHF.

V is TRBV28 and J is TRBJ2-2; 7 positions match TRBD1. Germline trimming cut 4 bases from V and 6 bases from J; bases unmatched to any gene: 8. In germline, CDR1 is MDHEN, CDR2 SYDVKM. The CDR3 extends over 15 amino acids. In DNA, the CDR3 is TGTGCCAGCAGTTCAGGACAGGTGACGGCCGGGGAGCTGTTTTTT. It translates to CASSSGQVTAGELFF. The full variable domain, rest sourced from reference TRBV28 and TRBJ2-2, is DVKVTQSSRYLVKRTGEKVFLECVQDMDHENMFWYRQDPGLGLRLIYFSYDVKMKEKGDIPEGYSVSREKKERFSLILESASTNQTSMYLCASSSGQVTAGELFFGEGSRLTVL.

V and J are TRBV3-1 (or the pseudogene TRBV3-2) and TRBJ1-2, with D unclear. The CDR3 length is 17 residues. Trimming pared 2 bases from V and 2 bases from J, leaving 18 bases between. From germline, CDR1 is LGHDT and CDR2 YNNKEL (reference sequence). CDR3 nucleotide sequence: TGTGCCAGCAGCCAAAGCGATCAGCCGGGCGGGAACTATGGCTACACCTTC. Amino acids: CASSQSDQPGGNYGYTF.